Below are 11 T cell receptor beta chains sequenced from a single sample in a study of beta chain features in type 1 diabetes. The entirety of the isolated RNA underwent reverse transcription, so expressed TCRB transcripts were sequenced. Profiling relied on immunoSEQ multiplex PCR, and the TCRdb table lists in-frame clones only, not all of them. This table holds 110,000 or so clones, almost 40% found once. The sample comprised stem cell memory CD4+ T cells from blood. These receptors were collected from a woman between 18 and 30 years old in good health.

This chain links TRBV6-5 with TRBJ2-7; tentative D call: TRBD1 (7 bases). Trimming shortened V by 8 bases and J by 0 bases, and 11 bases separated the two germline ends. This CDR3 spans 13 amino acids. Per the germline V gene, CDR1 is MNHEY and CDR2 is SVGAGI. The CDR3 DNA follows: TGTGCCAGCCGGCGGGACAGCTCCTACGAGCAGTACTTC. It is translated as CASRRDSSYEQYF.

The chain combines TRBV11-2 with TRBJ2-5; possible D gene TRBD1, 5 bases. The CDR3 is 14 amino acids. Trimming stripped 1 base from V and 6 bases from J, with 12 bases between. Germline V gene data show CDR1 as SGHAT and CDR2 as FQNNGV. The CDR3 DNA reads as TGTGCCAGCAGCTTAGCACAGGTGGCGAAGACCCAGTACTTC. Translating gives CASSLAQVAKTQYF.

This clone was seen only a few times. The rearrangement joins TRBV7-6 to TRBJ1-6, with TRBD1 as a possible D gene (6 bases). Germline-derived CDR1 and CDR2 are SGHVS and FNYEAQ. The CDR3 runs to 16 residues. Trimming took 4 bases from V and 10 from J, leaving 20 bases between them. The CDR3 DNA reads as TGTGCCAGCAGCTCAGGTGAAGGGGGAAAGAGGTCACCCCTCCACTTT. Protein sequence: CASSSGEGGKRSPLHF.

The chain joins TRBV7-8 to TRBJ1-1; D gene ambiguous. Germline V CDR1 and CDR2: SGHVS, FQNEAQ. Trimming stripped 7 bases from V and 4 bases from J, with 7 bases between. The CDR3 sequence is 11 residues long. The CDR3 bases are TGTGCCAGCACCTCCGGCACTGAAGCTTTCTTT. Translating gives CASTSGTEAFF.

The rearrangement joins TRBV6-4 to TRBJ2-1, with no clear D. With 2 bases removed from V and 3 bases from J, the gap between germline ends came to 14 bases. In germline, CDR1 is MRHNA, CDR2 SNTAGT. The CDR3 loop spans 16 amino acids. The CDR3 bases are TGTGCCAGCAGTGACCGGTTGGCAGGAAGCTACAATGAGCAGTTCTTC. It specifies CASSDRLAGSYNEQFF.

This clone was detected a few times. V gene TRBV7-2 combines with J gene TRBJ2-3, with D possibly being TRBD2 (6 bases). V lost 0 bases to trimming and J lost 6 bases, with 10 bases between them. Germline V gene data show CDR1 as SGHTA and CDR2 as FQGNSA. This CDR3 contains 14 residues. The CDR3 spells CASSLAASADTQYF. CDR3 bases: TGTGCCAGCAGCTTAGCTGCTAGCGCGGATACGCAGTATTTT.

This chain joins TRBV4-1 and TRBJ2-1, with 9 bases identical to TRBD1. The CDR3 contains 14 residues. V lost 4 bases, J lost 9 bases, and 7 bases stayed unmatched. Germline lookup yields CDR1 MGHRA and CDR2 YSYEKL. CDR3 sequence: CASSRLTGGTEQFF. DNA of the CDR3: TGCGCCAGCAGCCGCCTCACAGGGGGCACTGAGCAGTTCTTC.

A single count supports this clone. The genes are TRBV7-9 and TRBJ1-4, with 10 bases that match TRBD1. The V gene's germline CDR1 is SEHNR and CDR2 FQNEAQ (reference sequence). The CDR3 is 14 amino acids. V dropped 4 bases and J dropped 5; count of bases not matched to a gene: 1. CDR3 nucleotide sequence: TGTGCCAGCAGCTGGACAGGGGGAAATGAAAAACTGTTTTTT. It encodes CASSWTGGNEKLFF.

This rearrangement joins TRBV18 to TRBJ2-5; D is ambiguous. In germline, CDR1 is KGHSH, CDR2 LQKENI. The CDR3 sequence is 12 residues long. Trimming shortened V by 5 bases and J by 2 bases, and 6 bases separated the two germline ends. For the CDR3, the DNA is TGTGCCAGCTCAGTTTCGCAAGAGACCCAGTACTTC. This translates into CASSVSQETQYF.

V is TRBV28 and J is TRBJ2-1; 8 bases are a match to TRBD2. Germline CDR1 is MDHEN and CDR2 is SYDVKM. The CDR3 runs 16 residues. J gave up 13 bases and V 6 bases, and 20 bases lay outside the gene matches. The CDR3 DNA reads as TGTGCCAGCAGAGAGGAAGGTAGCGGGAAACGTTCGGTACAGTTCTTC. Amino acid sequence: CASREEGSGKRSVQFF.

This chain connects TRBV4-1 to TRBJ1-2; tentative D call: TRBD1 (5 bases). Trimming pared 3 bases from V and 3 bases from J, leaving 11 bases between. This CDR3 contains 14 residues. From germline, CDR1 is MGHRA and CDR2 YSYEKL. CDR3 nucleotides: TGCGCCAGCAGCCATCCCGACAGAGACTATGGCTACACCTTC. This translates into CASSHPDRDYGYTF.